Listed below are T cell receptor beta chains from one sample, sequenced in a study of T cell repertoires in cytomegalovirus infection. TCRdb used MiXCR to reprocess the reads, holding one entry per CDR3 protein. The table records hundreds of thousands of distinct CDR3 sequences, 17% of them present only once. The sample consisted of PBMCs. These TCRs come from a human donor in good health (CMV status not recorded). Some clones in this sample may be carry-over from other donors' samples. The CDR3 runs from the conserved cysteine through the conserved F or W. D genes are given only for firm matches. Clone sizes are given selectively: once, few, many, or a class where the clone is expanded.

d_call: NA; j_call: TRBJ2-7; clone_size: few; v_call: TRBV4-2; cdr3_nt: TGTGCCAGCAGCCAAGATTGGGACTCGGGGTACGAGCAGTACTTC; cdr3_aa: CASSQDWDSGYEQYF
d_call: NA; j_call: TRBJ2-7; clone_size: many; v_call: TRBV12-3/TRBV12-4; cdr3_nt: TGTGCCAGCAGTTTCACCTTGATCCACGAGCAGTACTTC; cdr3_aa: CASSFTLIHEQYF
d_call: NA; j_call: TRBJ1-2; clone_size: few; v_call: TRBV4-3; cdr3_nt: TGCGCCAGCAGCCACGCCCAGGGCGCCGTCCTAGGGTGGAGTGGCTACACCTTC; cdr3_aa: CASSHAQGAVLGWSGYTF
d_call: NA; j_call: TRBJ2-7; clone_size: few; v_call: TRBV4-3; cdr3_nt: TGCGCCAGCAGCCAATTACGGGGGAGCTCCTACGAGCAGTACTTC; cdr3_aa: CASSQLRGSSYEQYF
d_call: NA; j_call: TRBJ1-1; clone_size: few; v_call: TRBV29-1; cdr3_nt: TGCAGCGTTCAGGTTGGGAACACTGAAGCTTTCTTT; cdr3_aa: CSVQVGNTEAFF
d_call: NA; j_call: TRBJ2-1; clone_size: NA; v_call: TRBV2; cdr3_nt: TGTGCCAGCAGTGACGGGTTCGATGAGCAGTTCTTC; cdr3_aa: CASSDGFDEQFF
d_call: NA; j_call: TRBJ2-3; clone_size: NA; v_call: TRBV6-2/TRBV6-3; cdr3_nt: TGTGCCAGCAGTCCGACTCTCACAGATACGCAGTATTTT; cdr3_aa: CASSPTLTDTQYF
d_call: NA; j_call: TRBJ2-2; clone_size: NA; v_call: TRBV11-1; cdr3_nt: TGTGCCAGCAGCTTTACCACCACCGGGGAGCTGTTTTTT; cdr3_aa: CASSFTTTGELFF
d_call: NA; j_call: TRBJ2-1; clone_size: many; v_call: TRBV20-1; cdr3_nt: TGCAGTGCAAGCTCGGGGCGGGCCTACAATGAGCAGTTCTTC; cdr3_aa: CSASSGRAYNEQFF
d_call: TRBD2; j_call: TRBJ2-7; clone_size: many; v_call: TRBV2; cdr3_nt: TGTGCCAGCAGACCCGGGAAGGGAGGGTACGAGCAGTACTTC; cdr3_aa: CASRPGKGGYEQYF
d_call: TRBD2; j_call: TRBJ2-1; clone_size: many; v_call: TRBV28; cdr3_nt: TGTGCCAGCAGTCCCCCGGGGGGGGAGCTAATCTCCTACAATGAGCAGTTCTTC; cdr3_aa: CASSPPGGELISYNEQFF
d_call: NA; j_call: TRBJ1-5; clone_size: few; v_call: TRBV3-1; cdr3_nt: TGTGCCAGCAGCCAAGATGGGGGGATTAGCAATCAGCCCCAGCATTTT; cdr3_aa: CASSQDGGISNQPQHF
d_call: NA; j_call: TRBJ2-1; clone_size: NA; v_call: TRBV4-1; cdr3_nt: TGCGCCAGCAGCCAAGGCTACAATGAGCAGTTCTTC; cdr3_aa: CASSQGYNEQFF
d_call: NA; j_call: TRBJ1-5; clone_size: NA; v_call: TRBV20-1; cdr3_nt: TGCAGTGCGAGGAAAACTCGTGTAGGACAGAGGGATCAGCCCCAGCATTTT; cdr3_aa: CSARKTRVGQRDQPQHF
d_call: NA; j_call: TRBJ1-5; clone_size: NA; v_call: TRBV19; cdr3_nt: TGTGCCAGTAGTATAGTTGGAGGGTATCAGCCCCAGCATTTT; cdr3_aa: CASSIVGGYQPQHF
d_call: NA; j_call: TRBJ2-5; clone_size: many; v_call: TRBV7-9; cdr3_nt: TGTGCCAGCAGCCAAGCCGTGGTCCAAGAGACCCAGTACTTC; cdr3_aa: CASSQAVVQETQYF
d_call: NA; j_call: TRBJ1-3; clone_size: few; v_call: TRBV19; cdr3_nt: TGTGCCAGTAGTACCCCGACAGGATTTTGGAACACCATATATTTT; cdr3_aa: CASSTPTGFWNTIYF
d_call: TRBD2; j_call: TRBJ2-1; clone_size: few; v_call: TRBV24-1; cdr3_nt: TGTGCCACCAGTGATCCGGCTAGCGGGGGCTCCTACAATGAGCAGTTCTTC; cdr3_aa: CATSDPASGGSYNEQFF
d_call: TRBD1; j_call: TRBJ1-2; clone_size: many; v_call: TRBV28; cdr3_nt: TGTGCCAGCAGTTTGGGGACAGGGTTGAACTATGGCTACACCTTC; cdr3_aa: CASSLGTGLNYGYTF
d_call: TRBD1; j_call: TRBJ2-7; clone_size: NA; v_call: TRBV20-1; cdr3_nt: TGCAGTGCTAGCCGAACAGGGGTTGAGCAGTACTTC; cdr3_aa: CSASRTGVEQYF
d_call: NA; j_call: TRBJ2-1; clone_size: NA; v_call: TRBV20-1; cdr3_nt: TGCAGTGCTAGTCCCGTAAACTCCTACAATGAGCAGTTCTTC; cdr3_aa: CSASPVNSYNEQFF
d_call: NA; j_call: TRBJ1-1; clone_size: few; v_call: TRBV5-6; cdr3_nt: TGTGCCAGCAGCTTGAGGGTCCTCCAACGTAAAGCTTTCTTT; cdr3_aa: CASSLRVLQRKAFF
d_call: TRBD1; j_call: TRBJ2-2; clone_size: NA; v_call: TRBV20-1; cdr3_nt: TGCAGTGCTAGAGTTTCGTCAGGGGGCTCGGCCGGGGAGCTGTTTTTT; cdr3_aa: CSARVSSGGSAGELFF
d_call: NA; j_call: TRBJ2-1; clone_size: few; v_call: TRBV6-6; cdr3_nt: TGTGCCAGCAGTGTCGTTAGGGTTGTCTACTACAATGAGCAGTTCTTC; cdr3_aa: CASSVVRVVYYNEQFF
d_call: NA; j_call: TRBJ2-5; clone_size: NA; v_call: TRBV5-5; cdr3_nt: TGTGCCAGCAGACTCTCGGGTCGGGAAGAGACCCAGTACTTC; cdr3_aa: CASRLSGREETQYF
d_call: TRBD1; j_call: TRBJ2-3; clone_size: NA; v_call: TRBV5-6; cdr3_nt: TGTGCCAGCAGCTTGAGAGGCCGATGGACAGGGTATGCAGATACGCAGTATTTT; cdr3_aa: CASSLRGRWTGYADTQYF
d_call: NA; j_call: TRBJ2-2; clone_size: NA; v_call: TRBV6-1; cdr3_nt: TGTGCCAGCAGGACAGCGAACACCGGGGAGCTGTTTTTT; cdr3_aa: CASRTANTGELFF
d_call: TRBD1; j_call: TRBJ2-2; clone_size: few; v_call: TRBV13; cdr3_nt: TGTGCCAGCAGAATGGGGCAGGGGGTCACCGGGGAGCTGTTTTTT; cdr3_aa: CASRMGQGVTGELFF
d_call: NA; j_call: TRBJ1-1; clone_size: many; v_call: TRBV6-6; cdr3_nt: TGTGCCAGCAGTTACTCGGCAGGGATTGGATCTGAAGCTTTCTTT; cdr3_aa: CASSYSAGIGSEAFF
d_call: TRBD1; j_call: TRBJ1-4; clone_size: few; v_call: TRBV20-1; cdr3_nt: TGCAGTGCTGGGAAGACAGGGCTGGGGGAAAAACTGTTTTTT; cdr3_aa: CSAGKTGLGEKLFF
d_call: TRBD2; j_call: TRBJ2-1; clone_size: NA; v_call: TRBV2; cdr3_nt: TGTGCCAGCAGTGAACCGGGGGGGCCGAATGAGCAGTTCTTC; cdr3_aa: CASSEPGGPNEQFF
d_call: NA; j_call: TRBJ2-7; clone_size: NA; v_call: TRBV20-1; cdr3_nt: TGCAGTGCTGCGGATATTGAGTCCTACGAGCAGTACTTC; cdr3_aa: CSAADIESYEQYF
d_call: NA; j_call: TRBJ2-1; clone_size: NA; v_call: TRBV19; cdr3_nt: TGTGCCAGTAGCAGAGGTCGGCCCGAGGGGGATGAGCAGTTCTTC; cdr3_aa: CASSRGRPEGDEQFF
d_call: NA; j_call: TRBJ1-5; clone_size: many; v_call: TRBV7-9; cdr3_nt: TGTGCCAGCAGCTTAGCTGAGGGTTGGCCCCAGCATTTT; cdr3_aa: CASSLAEGWPQHF
d_call: NA; j_call: TRBJ1-5; clone_size: many; v_call: TRBV7-8; cdr3_nt: TGTGCCAGCAGCTCCGGAGCGAATCAGCCCCAGCATTTT; cdr3_aa: CASSSGANQPQHF
d_call: NA; j_call: TRBJ2-1; clone_size: once; v_call: TRBV29-1; cdr3_nt: TGCAGCGTTGAAGATCCCCAAAGGAGCTACAATGAGCAGTTCTTC; cdr3_aa: CSVEDPQRSYNEQFF
d_call: NA; j_call: TRBJ1-1; clone_size: many; v_call: TRBV28; cdr3_nt: TGTGCCAGCAGTTTAGAGGGGTTCGAAGCTTTCTTT; cdr3_aa: CASSLEGFEAFF
d_call: NA; j_call: TRBJ1-1; clone_size: NA; v_call: TRBV2; cdr3_nt: TGTGCCAGCAGCGACGGGGGGTCGAACACTGAAGCTTTCTTT; cdr3_aa: CASSDGGSNTEAFF
d_call: NA; j_call: TRBJ2-7; clone_size: NA; v_call: TRBV10-3; cdr3_nt: TGTGCCATCAGTGCGGACTCTCCTAGCTCCTACGAGCAGTACTTC; cdr3_aa: CAISADSPSSYEQYF
d_call: NA; j_call: TRBJ2-3; clone_size: many; v_call: TRBV24-1; cdr3_nt: TGTGCCACCAGTGATGAGGGGAGGGGGCGGAATACGCAGTATTTT; cdr3_aa: CATSDEGRGRNTQYF
d_call: NA; j_call: TRBJ1-1; clone_size: many; v_call: TRBV12-3/TRBV12-4; cdr3_nt: TGTGCCAGCAGTTTATTTGGGGGCGCCACTGAAGCTTTCTTT; cdr3_aa: CASSLFGGATEAFF
d_call: NA; j_call: TRBJ2-5; clone_size: NA; v_call: TRBV3-1; cdr3_nt: TGTGCCAGCAGCCAAGGGTCAGGTGAGATCCAAGAGACCCAGTACTTC; cdr3_aa: CASSQGSGEIQETQYF
d_call: TRBD2; j_call: TRBJ2-1; clone_size: NA; v_call: TRBV3-1; cdr3_nt: TGTGCCAGCAGCCAGGATTTTTGGAGCGGGGGGCGCCCCAATGAGCAGTTCTTC; cdr3_aa: CASSQDFWSGGRPNEQFF
d_call: NA; j_call: TRBJ1-5; clone_size: few; v_call: TRBV27; cdr3_nt: TGTGCCAGCAAGATTCTAGGATCCAATCAGCCCCAGCATTTT; cdr3_aa: CASKILGSNQPQHF
d_call: NA; j_call: TRBJ2-5; clone_size: many; v_call: TRBV7-2; cdr3_nt: TGTGCCAGCAGCTTAGGGGACCCGGGGAGAGAGACCCAGTACTTC; cdr3_aa: CASSLGDPGRETQYF
d_call: NA; j_call: TRBJ2-1; clone_size: NA; v_call: TRBV19; cdr3_nt: TGTGCCAGTAGTATCAGCAGGGGAACCAGGATGAACAATGAGCAGTTCTTC; cdr3_aa: CASSISRGTRMNNEQFF
d_call: NA; j_call: TRBJ2-1; clone_size: many; v_call: TRBV28; cdr3_nt: TGTGCCAGCAGTTTATTCGGGGGTACCTCCTACAATGAGCAGTTCTTC; cdr3_aa: CASSLFGGTSYNEQFF
d_call: NA; j_call: TRBJ2-7; clone_size: NA; v_call: TRBV12-3/TRBV12-4; cdr3_nt: TGTGCCAGCAGTTTCACCCTCGGCTACGAGCAGTACTTC; cdr3_aa: CASSFTLGYEQYF
d_call: TRBD2; j_call: TRBJ2-2; clone_size: many; v_call: TRBV6-1; cdr3_nt: TGTGCCAGCAGCCGGACTAGCGGAACGAACACCGGGGAGCTGTTTTTT; cdr3_aa: CASSRTSGTNTGELFF
d_call: NA; j_call: TRBJ1-6; clone_size: many; v_call: TRBV7-2; cdr3_nt: TGTGCCAGCAGCCTCCGGGGCCCAAGAATCTCACCCCTCCACTTT; cdr3_aa: CASSLRGPRISPLHF
d_call: TRBD2; j_call: TRBJ2-1; clone_size: few; v_call: TRBV5-4; cdr3_nt: TGTGCCAGCAGCCCTACTAGCGGCGGCACCTACAATGAGCAGTTCTTC; cdr3_aa: CASSPTSGGTYNEQFF
d_call: TRBD1; j_call: TRBJ2-5; clone_size: few; v_call: TRBV19; cdr3_nt: TGTGCCAGTAGTATCCGGACAGGGGGTTTCCAAGAGACCCAGTACTTC; cdr3_aa: CASSIRTGGFQETQYF
d_call: TRBD1; j_call: TRBJ2-3; clone_size: NA; v_call: TRBV6-2/TRBV6-3; cdr3_nt: TGTGCCAGCAGTTACCCCCTCGACAGGGAAGAAACAGATACGCAGTATTTT; cdr3_aa: CASSYPLDREETDTQYF
d_call: NA; j_call: TRBJ2-7; clone_size: NA; v_call: TRBV5-3; cdr3_nt: TGTGCCAGCAGCCTACGGGACCTTGGGAACTACGAGCAGTACTTC; cdr3_aa: CASSLRDLGNYEQYF
d_call: NA; j_call: TRBJ1-1; clone_size: NA; v_call: TRBV28; cdr3_nt: TGTGCCAGCAGTACGCACCGGGAAAGGGGTACTGAAGCTTTCTTT; cdr3_aa: CASSTHRERGTEAFF
d_call: NA; j_call: TRBJ1-2; clone_size: few; v_call: TRBV12-3/TRBV12-4; cdr3_nt: TGTGCCAGCAGTTTTGCTACTAACTATGGCTACACCTTC; cdr3_aa: CASSFATNYGYTF
d_call: NA; j_call: TRBJ2-7; clone_size: few; v_call: TRBV2; cdr3_nt: TGTGCCAGCAGAGGGGGATGGGGGACACATACCTACGAGCAGTACTTC; cdr3_aa: CASRGGWGTHTYEQYF